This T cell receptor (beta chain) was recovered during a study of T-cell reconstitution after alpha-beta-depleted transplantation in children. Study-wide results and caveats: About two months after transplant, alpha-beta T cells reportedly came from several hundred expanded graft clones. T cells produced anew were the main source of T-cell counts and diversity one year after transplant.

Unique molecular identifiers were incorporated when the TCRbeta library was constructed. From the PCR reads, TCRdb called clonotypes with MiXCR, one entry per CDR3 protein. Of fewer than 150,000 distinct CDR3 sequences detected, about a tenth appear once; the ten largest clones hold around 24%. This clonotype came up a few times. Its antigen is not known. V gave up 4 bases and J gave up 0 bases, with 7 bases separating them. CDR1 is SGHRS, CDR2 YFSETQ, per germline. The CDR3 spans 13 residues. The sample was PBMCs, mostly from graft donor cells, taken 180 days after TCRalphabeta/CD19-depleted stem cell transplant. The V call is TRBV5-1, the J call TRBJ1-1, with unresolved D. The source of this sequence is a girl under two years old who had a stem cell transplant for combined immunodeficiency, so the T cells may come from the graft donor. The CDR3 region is CASSLNLNTEAFF. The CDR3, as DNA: TGCGCCAGCAGCCTCAACTTGAACACTGAAGCTTTCTTT.